The 13 T cell receptor beta chains below come from one sample, sequenced in a study of blood T cells in healthy people across ages. Combining a sample-barcoded 5' primer with a J-beta primer mix, a second PCR ran for 7 to 11 cycles. MiXCR, applied by TCRdb to the 5' RACE reads, yields one record per CDR3 protein. The sample yields some 800,000 distinct CDR3 sequences, 25% seen once. These records were also assigned to another study, of T cells of mothers and their children.

The sequenced sample was blood. These receptors came from a boy aged 5-17 years in good health.

This chain connects TRBV30 to TRBJ1-1; 7 nucleotides agree with TRBD1. Germline V gene sequence: CDR1 GTSNPN, CDR2 SVGIG (reference sequence). The CDR3 runs 11 residues. Trimming cost V 4 bases and J 8 bases; bases outside gene matches: 4. CDR3: CAWIQTGEAFF. DNA for the CDR3: TGTGCCTGGATCCAGACAGGGGAAGCTTTCTTT. The complete variable domain, with remaining parts taken from reference TRBV30 and TRBJ1-1, reads SQTIHQWPATLVQPVGSPLSLECTVEGTSNPNLYWYRQAAGRGLQLLFYSVGIGQISSEVPQNLSASRPQDRQFILSSKKLLLSDSGFYLCAWIQTGEAFFGQGTRLTVV.

This clonotype was seen a few times. The chain links TRBV7-9 to TRBJ1-4, with 7 positions matching TRBD1. CDR1 is SEHNR, CDR2 FQNEAQ, per germline (reference sequence). The CDR3 is made up of 16 amino acids. With V trimmed by 4 bases and J by 8 bases, 13 bases remained unmatched. This CDR3 reads CASSSNDRAQGEKLFF. CDR3 bases: TGTGCCAGCAGCTCAAATGACAGGGCTCAGGGAGAAAAACTGTTTTTT.

This chain joins TRBV29-1 and TRBJ2-1; no definite D call. The V gene lost 0 bases and the J gene lost 10 bases, with 10 bases spanning the gap. The length of the CDR3 is 12 residues. Germline V gene lookup returns CDR1 SQVTM and CDR2 ANQGSEA. As DNA, the CDR3 is TGCAGCGTTGAAGATAACGGAAACGAGCAGTTCTTC. Residues: CSVEDNGNEQFF.

This clonotype showed up just a few times. The chain is built from TRBV6-2 or TRBV6-3 and TRBJ1-2; 10 bases fit TRBD1. The germline V gene has CDR1 MNHEY and CDR2 SVGEGT. The CDR3 totals 14 residues. The trim removed 2 bases at V and 7 bases at J, leaving 4 bases unmatched. The CDR3 sequence: CASSYETGGTGYTF. The CDR3 DNA is TGTGCCAGCAGTTACGAGACAGGGGGCACTGGCTACACCTTC.

The J gene is TRBJ1-6, the V gene TRBV4-1; 10 bases fit TRBD1. Per the germline V gene, CDR1 is MGHRA and CDR2 is YSYEKL. CDR3 length: 17 residues. The V gene end was trimmed by 0 bases and the J gene end by 9 bases; junction bases not matched to a gene: 8. This CDR3 reads CASSQDPSGTGVSPLHF. CDR3 DNA: TGCGCCAGCAGCCAAGATCCCTCTGGGACAGGGGTTTCACCCCTCCACTTT.

V gene TRBV20-1 combines with J gene TRBJ2-1; 9 bases align to TRBD2. CDR3 length equals 18 residues. Trimming took 0 bases from V and 0 from J; bases not matched to a gene: 9. Germline loops: CDR1 DFQATT, CDR2 SNEGSKA (reference sequence). The chain's CDR3 is CSARDGGREGSSYNEQFF. CDR3 DNA sequence: TGCAGTGCTAGAGACGGCGGGCGGGAGGGGAGCTCCTACAATGAGCAGTTCTTC.

The rearrangement joins TRBV12-3 or TRBV12-4 to TRBJ1-2; D not certain. V was shortened by 6 bases and J by 5 bases, with 19 bases between the two germline ends. The CDR3 length is 15 residues. CDR3 bases: TGTGCCAGCAGCTCCGCCCCTCGGGGATGGTATGGCTACACCTTC. Its translation is CASSSAPRGWYGYTF.

In its sample, this clonotype was seen once. The gene calls are TRBV4-2 and TRBJ2-1; 15 bases fit TRBD2. With V trimmed by 1 base and J by 6 bases, 4 bases remained unmatched. In germline, CDR1 is LGHNA, CDR2 YNFKEQ. The CDR3 covers 17 residues. The CDR3, as DNA: TGTGCCAGCAGCCAAGGGACTAGCGGGGGGGCCTTCAATGAGCAGTTCTTC. Encoded protein: CASSQGTSGGAFNEQFF.

This clonotype was detected only a few times. The chain has TRBV6-2 or TRBV6-3 and TRBJ1-2; TRBD1 aligns across 7 bases. The CDR3 totals 14 residues. Trimming at V came to 4 bases and at J to 6 bases, leaving 8 bases not matched to a gene. Germline V gene sequence: CDR1 MNHEY, CDR2 SVGEGT. CDR3 nucleotides: TGTGCCAGCAGTTTACGTGGGACAGAAAATGGCTACACCTTC. It codes for CASSLRGTENGYTF.

The chain uses TRBV5-4 and TRBJ2-3; a weak D match, TRBD1 (5 bases). CDR3 length: 17 residues. In germline, CDR1 is SGHNT, CDR2 YYREEE (reference sequence). The germline V and J ends were trimmed by 4 bases and 1 base, with 19 bases remaining between them. The CDR3 loop is CASSQDRYPFGTDTQYF. DNA for the CDR3: TGTGCCAGCAGCCAAGACAGATACCCCTTCGGCACAGATACGCAGTATTTT. Full variable domain (remainder filled in from reference TRBV5-4 and TRBJ2-3): ETGVTQSPTHLIKTRGQQVTLRCSSQSGHNTVSWYQQALGQGPQFIFQYYREEENGRGNFPPRFSGLQFPNYSSELNVNALELDDSALYLCASSQDRYPFGTDTQYFGPGTRLTVL.

The CDR3 loop reads CASSEYERASGRGWYQETQYF. Here the CDR3 DNA reads TGTGCCAGCAGTGAATATGAAAGGGCTAGCGGGAGGGGATGGTACCAAGAGACCCAGTACTTC. The chain couples TRBV25-1 to TRBJ2-5; 12 bases line up with TRBD2. V lost 0 bases to trimming and J lost 0 bases; unmatched junction nucleotides: 14. The CDR3 has 21 amino acids. CDR1 and CDR2 from the germline V gene are MGHDK and SYGVNS.

The sample holds a few counts of this clonotype. This rearrangement joins TRBV2 to TRBJ2-1; 13 bases fit TRBD2. Trimming cost V 4 bases and J 3 bases; bases outside gene matches: 15. Germline CDR1 and CDR2: SNHLY and FYNNEI. CDR3 length: 20 amino acids. Here the CDR3 DNA reads TGTGCCAGCAGTGGAAACGCCGGACTAGCGGGAGTTATTGGCTACAATGAGCAGTTCTTC. Amino acids: CASSGNAGLAGVIGYNEQFF.

The chain links TRBV12-3 or TRBV12-4 to TRBJ1-4; TRBD1 matches at 10 bases. V lost 2 bases, J lost 8 bases, and 5 bases stayed unmatched. This CDR3 region has 15 residues. CDR3 in DNA: TGTGCCAGCAGTTTAAGGACAGGGGGAGACGAAAAACTGTTTTTT. It encodes CASSLRTGGDEKLFF.